This T cell receptor beta chain was captured in a study of identical twins. This clonotype has ten or more counts. CDR3 length: 16 residues. V was clipped by 6 bases and J by 0 bases, with 14 bases between them. Each CDR3 protein gets one entry after TCRdb re-called the 5' RACE reads with MiXCR. This table holds about 720,000 distinct CDR3 sequences, around a sixth found once. A further study also used this sample, focusing on T cells expressing NK-cell markers.

The sequenced sample consisted of PBMCs. The sequence was obtained from a woman aged 18-29 years in good health. The chain has TRBV12-3 or TRBV12-4 and TRBJ2-2; D may be TRBD1 (6 bases). CDR3 in amino acids: CASRQTGSANTGELFF. The CDR3 DNA reads as TGTGCCAGCAGACAAACAGGGTCCGCGAACACCGGGGAGCTGTTTTTT.